This T cell receptor (beta chain) was identified during a study of regulatory T cells in long-lasting Graves disease listed by TCRdb under 2021. Describing the broader study: Persistent Graves' disease was defined as antithyroid drug treatment for over 5 years with persistently positive TSH receptor autoantibodies. Peripheral blood TCR sequencing and RNA sequencing compared persistent Graves' disease patients with newly diagnosed Graves' disease patients. The study was registered as a clinical trial and conducted in China. A total of 33 samples underwent TCR sequencing, from some 13 patients with persistent Graves' disease and 20 or so patients with newly diagnosed Graves' disease. In the clinical cohort, patients with persistent Graves' disease had used antithyroid drugs for an average of roughly ten years.

This clonotype has only a few counts. Its antigen target is currently unknown. The input lacks base qualities; no much larger clone sits a single base away. The intended sense of this specimen's time point label: persistent/refractory GD, antithyroid drugs over 5 years with positive TRAb. RNA was extracted from PBMCs in TRIzol for both TCR sequencing and RNA sequencing. The diagnosis of Graves' disease followed American Thyroid Association guidelines. Patients for the study were recruited at an endocrinology department in Xi'an, China. Each patient gave about 8.1 milliliters of peripheral blood, collected in an EDTA anticoagulant tube. Ficoll Paque Plus density gradient separation was used to isolate PBMCs, and no further T cell sorting was done. An Agilent 2100 Bioanalyzer and agarose gel were used to assess RNA quality, and a NanoDrop 2000 was used to measure RNA concentration. Results the study describes overall, beyond this receptor: Persistent disease showed preferential use of TRBV28, TRBJ1-2 and TRBJ2-5, whereas newly diagnosed disease favored TRBV20-1 and TRBJ2-1. The small sample size was acknowledged by the authors as a limitation that may reduce accuracy. Compared with newly diagnosed patients, persistent Graves' disease patients had lower TCR Shannon entropy and fewer highly expanded clones, which suggests clonal expansion. A larger number of public clonotypes was shared among persistent patients (approximately 2,600) than among newly diagnosed patients (around 870). Sequencing and analysis were restricted to the TCR beta chain. Peripheral blood alone was examined, since thyroid tissue, which constituted the primary lesion, could not be accessed.

Libraries were prepared through multiplex PCR. Sequencing relied on an Illumina HiSeq 4000. iRepertoire HTBI primers and Arm-PCR amplification of CDR3 regions were used to construct TCR beta libraries. Before sequencing, the PCR products went through gel purification. The paper's processing steps were these. Gene usage analysis of CDR3 amino acid clonotypes used the approximately 62 TRBV and 14 to 15 TRBJ segments found across samples. COPE and FqMerger were used to merge the filtered high-quality paired reads into contigs. BLAST was used to align contigs to IMGT TRBV, TRBD and TRBJ reference genes, and CDR3 was defined according to IMGT. Any clonotype with a frequency above 0.1% was classified as a highly expanded clone. Shannon entropy was used to measure repertoire diversity, and the Gini coefficient was used to measure V-J evenness. Clonotypes shared by more than one individual were considered public. Starting from the raw public reads, TCRdb applied fastp trimming at Q25, assembled clones with MiXCR and retained in-frame beta chains. Duplicate CDR3 protein sequences are folded into a single record with the most common DNA and genes. Clone size and V and J calls follow TCRdb, not the original study. The sample table holds about 420,000 distinct CDR3 sequences, of which 23% were seen once. Approximately 28% of the sample rests with the top ten.

The germline V gene (reference sequence) provides CDR1 GTSNPN and CDR2 SVGIG. The CDR3 sequence holds 11 residues, the cysteine and phenylalanine included. Only the CDR3 DNA is retained, 33 bases long and in frame from the first base. V gives up 3 bases and J gives up 7 bases, and the segment between their germline ends measures 9 bases. Sequences were derived from peripheral blood mononuclear cells (PBMCs), sampled when the disease was refractory, from a patient treated with antithyroid drugs. This chain joins TRBV30 to TRBJ1-1; the D gene is possibly TRBD1, with 5 bases matching. This clonotype originated in a female donor with Graves disease. Here the CDR3 is given as CAWSETVEAFF. The DNA sequence is given as TGTGCCTGGAGCGAGACAGTTGAAGCTTTCTTT. The reference TRBV30 and TRBJ1-1 proteins fill in what lies around the CDR3, so the full variable domain reads SQTIHQWPATLVQPVGSPLSLECTVEGTSNPNLYWYRQAAGRGLQLLFYSVGIGQISSEVPQNLSASRPQDRQFILSSKKLLLSDSGFYLCAWSETVEAFFGQGTRLTVV.